The clone carrying this T cell receptor (beta chain) was counted a few times. What it binds is not known. This entry comes from a study of T-cell memory formation after mild COVID-19. Study context: Clusters of TCRs were largely donor specific.

V lost 3 bases and J lost 6; bases outside the gene matches: 7. CDR3 length: 16 amino acids. CDR1 is SGHVS, CDR2 FNYEAQ, per germline. Overall study findings and caveats: Contracting CD4+ clones sat mainly in CM and EM; CD8+ in EMRA. CD4+ bias marked clones expanding day 15 to 37, unlike balanced contracting clones. Researchers found some responding clones in pre-infection memory, a sign that cross-reactive memory joined.

One entry per CDR3 protein, called by TCRdb with MiXCR from the 5' RACE reads. The repertoire holds about 420,000 distinct CDR3 sequences, with about 22% as singletons. The receptor was derived from an adult woman who had mild COVID-19 (a few samples of this study predate the infection). Cell type and time point are not known. Sequences were obtained from PBMCs or a T cell subset sorted from them (not recorded which). This sequence joins TRBV7-6 and TRBJ2-1; TRBD2 matches at 11 bases. Written as DNA, the CDR3 is TGTGCCAGCAGCTTCATACTAGCGGGGGTAGGCAATGAGCAGTTCTTC. Protein: CASSFILAGVGNEQFF.